This T cell receptor beta chain was sequenced in a study of cytomegalovirus exposure and HLA in healthy donors (TCRdb year 2017). For the study in its entirety: In an earlier analysis of 587 of the donors, 276 Gb of sequence data and 120 million or so unique TCR beta sequences from about 179 million T cells were reported. Of the roughly 410 genotyped donors, 81% were placed in the genetic ancestry cluster associated with self-reported Caucasian donors. A later analysis re-analyzed previously published TCR beta repertoires from about 600 donors and added high-resolution HLA genotyping to study TCR occurrence patterns. The study used immunosequencing to profile the T cell repertoires of several hundred subjects and linked those repertoires to cytomegalovirus serostatus. Typing coverage differed by locus: A, B, C, DRB1 and DQB1 were typed in about 620-640 donors, DQA1 in roughly 510, DPA1 in 600 to 610, and DPB1 in 400 to 490. Around 320 gigabases of sequencing data and around 87 million unique TCR sequences were included in an early release covering roughly 600 HLA-typed donors. In the later analysis, no new phenotypic data were used to find candidate immune exposures; instead, reliance was placed on TCR beta sequences and their occurrence across donors. Across some 400 genotyped donors of the cohort, an average of about 240,000 unique TCR beta nucleotide sequences per donor were sequenced, and approximately 17% of those sequences were non-productive. Roughly 5 DR-DQ haplotypes were handled as single units for association and clustering, since linkage in the cohort was strong. In an earlier analysis of about 590 of the donors, high-throughput TCR beta sequencing was used to judge whether each TCR beta V gene segment behaved as functional or pseudogenic. The study aimed to test whether cataloging public T cell receptors could reveal signatures of past pathogen exposure. To predict cytomegalovirus infection status, the study brought together high-throughput TCR immunosequencing, statistical association of individual TCRs with disease status, and machine learning. Donor age, sex, ethnicity and CMV serostatus were collected together with the repertoire data. Genome-wide SNP genotypes for about three fifths of the roughly 670 donors were used in a later genetic analysis, which treated that subset as a discovery cohort. Both class I and class II loci were covered by HLA typing, at four-digit resolution. All discovery cohort repertoires had been generated using a single sequencing platform. In addition to the first cohort of roughly 700 subjects, a separate validation cohort of 120 different subjects was used.

Broad study findings and their caveats: Sequencing depth was assumed to be roughly uniform across donors in the presence/absence analyses, though that assumption may not hold. The study gave a list of 150 to 200 TCR beta chains associated with cytomegalovirus. In a later genetic analysis, fewer N-insertions in productive TCRs were reported among donors in an Asian-associated ancestry cluster than the roughly 700-donor mean. An earlier analysis of approximately 500 of the donors showed that most TCR beta V segments appeared in productive rearrangements either about 87% or about 30% of the time, which broadly matched IMGT annotations. According to the authors, the approach could potentially be generalized to other disease states and immunological phenotypes. A cluster of highly shared sequence variants was judged likely to be a technical artifact of the sequencing pipeline. A later analysis found that most CMV-associated TCR beta chains appeared HLA-restricted, with HLA associations seemingly driven largely by CMV exposure. This cohort had only TCR beta chains sequenced, and the lack of alpha or paired-chain data limited which features could be detected. Because HLA typing was missing for some donors at each locus, association tests included only the typed subset. Assigning TCR associations to individual alleles was difficult when HLA alleles, especially DR and DQ, strongly co-occurred. Some IMGT-functional V segments, including TRBV6-2 and TRBV6-3, could not be told apart with the 87-base-pair reads, so those segments were excluded. A later analysis found that HLA-associated TCR beta chains were more clonally expanded and had lower generation probabilities than equally common non-associated chains. A further reported finding was that TCR beta sequences accurately predicted the HLA-A and HLA-B alleles for most subjects in the first cohort. In a later analysis, the rate of TCR association differed among HLA loci, with DRB1 alleles having the most associated TCRs and HLA-C alleles having the fewest. V-gene and J-gene trimming of TCR beta chains was associated with a missense DCLRE1C variant in a later genetic analysis, and the association was replicated in an independent cohort. Cytomegalovirus status was reported to be diagnosed by the classifier with high specificity and sensitivity in both the original and validation cohorts. In vitro tests confirmed that three of the cytomegalovirus-associated TCR beta chains recognize cytomegalovirus antigens. For the cohort, immune exposure information was limited to CMV serostatus. Correlated functional status among segregating V segments might reflect linkage disequilibrium, but an unknown experimental factor could not be ruled out. The earlier analysis of approximately 590 of the donors excluded about 16 rarely observed V segments, including chromosome 9 orphons, because counts were too low. While some public TCRs were present in many individuals, most TCR sequences turned up only very rarely across donors. At a false discovery rate of 0.05, a later analysis linked about 16,000 TCR beta sequences to specific HLA alleles. Several of the top co-occurrence clusters appeared to be linked to parvovirus B19, influenza, CMV and Epstein-Barr virus, according to a later analysis.

Details on this clone: Its recognized antigen is unknown. Base qualities are not at hand, and no much larger clone is one base apart.

Library method: the immunoSEQ multiplex PCR assay. A mixture of 60 forward primers for TCR Vbeta segments and 13 reverse primers for TCR Jbeta segments was used in the multiplex PCR. The CDR3 region of rearranged TCR beta genes was amplified from genomic DNA by a multiplex PCR assay. The amplified TCR beta libraries were sequenced on the Illumina HiSeq System as 87-base-pair reads. Concerning the study's data processing: In a later analysis, some 80 million unique TCR beta chains were counted across the roughly 610 repertoires, and approximately 9.9 million of these chains were shared by at least two donors. Raw reads were error-corrected and collapsed into unique sequences by a nearest-neighbor algorithm in which closely related sequences were merged to remove PCR and sequencing errors. V, D and J gene segments were assigned by aligning CDR3 sequences to IMGT reference sequences. For a sequence to be retained, a match of at least six nucleotides to both a V gene segment and a J gene segment was required. A rearrangement was called productive if the CDR3 had no stop codons and remained in frame with V and J, and every other rearrangement was called non-productive. Following IMGT convention, CDR3 was defined as the stretch from the second conserved V-encoded cysteine to the conserved J-encoded phenylalanine. In an earlier analysis of approximately 590 of the donors, sequences lacking an unambiguous match to a single V gene segment were excluded. An earlier analysis of about 600 of the donors called V segments functional above 56.7% productive rearrangements and segregating when the between-donor standard deviation exceeded 5%. A statistical classification framework was developed to diagnose cytomegalovirus status using the catalog of TCR beta chain sequences. V and J gene assignment, in a later analysis, came from comparing TCR nucleotide sequences with IMGT/GENE-DB human TR gene sequences. Using the TCRdist pipeline, a later analysis assigned CDR3 sequences along with most-parsimonious VDJ recombination scenarios. In a later analysis, each TCR beta chain was defined by its CDR3 amino acid sequence together with its V-gene family, and reads lacking a unique V-gene family were excluded. A later analysis removed 500 to 600 highly shared, low-generation-probability nucleotide sequences to deal with suspected cross-contamination and a sequencing artifact. For each public chain, a later analysis derived a clonal expansion index from normalized ranks of inferred template counts within each repertoire. In a later analysis, generation probabilities were computed with a VDJ recombination model fitted to out-of-frame rearrangements, and the resulting probabilities were checked against IGoR. In a later analysis, hypergeometric tests were used to score TCR-TCR, TCR-HLA and TCR-CMV co-occurrence, with a repertoire-size bias correction applied to TCR pairs. In a later analysis, false discovery rates were estimated by permuting HLA or CMV assignments 20 times. In a later analysis, co-occurring TCRs were grouped with DBSCAN, and TCRdist sequence similarity was added when clustering was performed within HLA-allele-positive subsets. Repertoires with fewer than 30,000 or more than 120,000 public chains were left out of co-occurrence clustering, as were about five repertoires with anomalous nucleotide sharing. Here the immuneACCESS table is served through TCRdb, limited to in-frame sequences with V and J called. Missing clones are a known gap in these copies; in checked studies unresolved V genes cover under half, and the rest lacks a known reason. From that table come the V and J calls and clone size; the DNA was used to work out D and trimming. Counted in this sample were around 200,000 clones; approximately 75% of them appeared once. Together, the top ten hold about 5% of the sample.

The germline V gene (reference sequence) sets CDR1 to GTSNPN and CDR2 to SVGIG. For this chain, trimming is 2 bases at the V end and 5 bases at the J end, and the number of junction bases without a gene match is 3. Counted from cysteine to phenylalanine, this CDR3 has 15 amino acids. Solely the CDR3 DNA is kept, with 45 bases framed from the first base. The cohort consisted of some 670 healthy bone marrow donors. At the time of sampling, all cohort members were nominally healthy, though unrecorded immune exposures were likely present. The donor tested CMV seropositive and was one of the 289 seropositive cohort members. Every donor gave a peripheral blood sample, and the peripheral blood mononuclear cells from that sample were used for TCR beta sequencing. Genomic DNA was extracted from the blood cell samples with the Qiagen DNeasy Blood Extraction Kit.

The chain uses TRBV30 and TRBJ2-2; 12 central bases correspond to TRBD2. This clonotype was sampled from a man aged 25 to 40 in good health and CMV-seropositive. Sample: PBMCs. The CDR3: CAWSRTSGITGELFF. In nucleotide form, the sequence is TGTGCCTGGAGTAGGACTAGCGGGATAACCGGGGAGCTGTTTTTT.